This TCR beta chain was captured by sequencing in a study of blood T cell repertoires in COVID-19. Across the study: Italy, Spain and the United States were the sources of the convalescent and acute COVID-19 samples.

CDR3 length: 15 residues. Looked up from germline, CDR1 is MGHRA and CDR2 is YSYEKL. The V gene lost 0 bases and the J gene lost 4 bases, with 13 bases spanning the gap. Method: immunoSEQ multiplex PCR; TCRdb's copy keeps in-frame clones and lacks some. The sample comprises about 160,000 clones, 75% to 90% of which are singletons, and 3% to 4% rests with the top ten. V gene TRBV4-1 combines with J gene TRBJ2-7, with D possibly being TRBD2 (6 bases). This TCR derives from a woman between 55 and 75 years old who had recovered from COVID-19. The sequenced material came from PBMCs or T cells enriched from blood (not recorded which). CDR3 DNA: TGCGCCAGCAGCCAAGACCGGGGGTCTCTATACGAGCAGTACTTC. Translated: CASSQDRGSLYEQYF.